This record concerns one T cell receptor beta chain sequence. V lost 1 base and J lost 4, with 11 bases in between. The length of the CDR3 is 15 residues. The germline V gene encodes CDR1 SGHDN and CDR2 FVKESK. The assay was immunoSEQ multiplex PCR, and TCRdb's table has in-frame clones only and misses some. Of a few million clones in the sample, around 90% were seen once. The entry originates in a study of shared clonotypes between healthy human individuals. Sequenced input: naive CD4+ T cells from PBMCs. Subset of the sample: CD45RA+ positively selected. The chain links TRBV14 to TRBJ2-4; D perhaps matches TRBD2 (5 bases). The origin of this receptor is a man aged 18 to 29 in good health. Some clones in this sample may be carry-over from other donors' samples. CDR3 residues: CASSQAASGKNIQYF. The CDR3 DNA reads TGTGCCAGCAGCCAAGCGGCCAGCGGTAAAAACATTCAGTACTTC.